The clone carrying this TCR beta chain was counted ten times or more. What it recognizes is unknown. Through Arm-PCR of CDR3 regions and iRepertoire HTBI primers, TCR beta libraries were built. TCRdb re-called the multiplex PCR reads through MiXCR, storing one row per CDR3 protein. The table has 620,000 or so distinct CDR3 sequences, around 17% seen once. The germline V gene encodes CDR1 SGHDN and CDR2 FVKESK. CDR3 length: 12 residues. Trimming cost V 6 bases and J 2 bases, with 5 bases left between them. The entry originates in a study of regulatory T cells in long-lasting Graves disease. Study findings and constraints: Patients with persistent disease shared 2,741 public clonotypes, outpacing the roughly 950 shared by new patients.

Stated time point: newly diagnosed GD, antithyroid drugs for less than 3 months. Construction of the TCR library relied on RNA isolated from PBMCs. A further study also used this sample, focusing on T cells in Graves' hyperthyroidism and ophthalmopathy.

Sequenced material: peripheral blood mononuclear cells (PBMCs), taken at new diagnosis, from a patient treated with antithyroid drugs. The chain couples TRBV14 to TRBJ2-1; D gene ambiguous. The receptor's source is a woman between 25 and 40 years old with Graves disease. CDR3 coding DNA: TGTGCCAGCAGGGCAGCCTACAATGAGCAGTTCTTC. Residues: CASRAAYNEQFF.